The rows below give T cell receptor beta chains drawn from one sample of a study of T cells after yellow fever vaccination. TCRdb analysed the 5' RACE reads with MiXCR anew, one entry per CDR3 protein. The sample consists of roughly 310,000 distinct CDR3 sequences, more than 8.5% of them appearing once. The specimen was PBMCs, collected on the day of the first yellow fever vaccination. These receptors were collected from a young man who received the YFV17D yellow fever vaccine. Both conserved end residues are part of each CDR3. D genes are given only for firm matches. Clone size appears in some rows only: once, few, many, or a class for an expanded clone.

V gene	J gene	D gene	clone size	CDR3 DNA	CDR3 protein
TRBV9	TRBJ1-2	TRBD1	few	TGTGCCAGCAGCGTATGGTCCGGACAGGGAGTTGGTGGCTACACCTTC	CASSVWSGQGVGGYTF
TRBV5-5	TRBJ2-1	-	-	TGTGCCAGCAGCCGTGGAACAAGTTACAATGAGCAGTTCTTC	CASSRGTSYNEQFF
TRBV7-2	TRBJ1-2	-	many	TGTGCCAGCAGCCAGCCCCGTGGCTACACCTTC	CASSQPRGYTF
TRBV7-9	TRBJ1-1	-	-	TGTGCCAGCAGCTTACCCCCGGACTTACTGAACACTGAAGCTTTCTTT	CASSLPPDLLNTEAFF
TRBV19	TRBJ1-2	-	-	TGTGCCAGTAGTACCCCGCGTGGAGTGAACTATGGCTACACCTTC	CASSTPRGVNYGYTF
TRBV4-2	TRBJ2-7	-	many	TGTGCCAGCAGCCGGGACGGCTCCTACGAGCAGTACTTC	CASSRDGSYEQYF
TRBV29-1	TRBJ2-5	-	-	TGCAGCGTTACCTCTTGGGTAGGAGAGACCCAGTACTTC	CSVTSWVGETQYF
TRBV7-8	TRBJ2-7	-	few	TGTGCCAGCAGCCCGAACAGGGTCACCTACGAGCAGTACTTC	CASSPNRVTYEQYF
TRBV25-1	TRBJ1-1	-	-	TGTGCCAGCAGTGAATATGGCTTCCAGGGGACTGAAGCTTTCTTT	CASSEYGFQGTEAFF
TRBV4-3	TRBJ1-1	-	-	TGCGCCAGCAGCCAAGACGAAGTGCACACTGAAGCTTTCTTT	CASSQDEVHTEAFF
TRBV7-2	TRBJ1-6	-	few	TGTGCCAGCAGCTTAGGAGTCGATCAAATCCCCCTCCACTTT	CASSLGVDQIPLHF
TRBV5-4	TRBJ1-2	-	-	TGTGCCAGCAGCGACCGAGCGTCGGGCCCACCAAACTATGGCTACACCTTC	CASSDRASGPPNYGYTF
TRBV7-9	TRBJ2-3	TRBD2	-	TGTGCCAGCAGCTTACTAGCGGGGAGGTATACGCAGTATTTT	CASSLLAGRYTQYF
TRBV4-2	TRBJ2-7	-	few	TGTGCCAGCAGCCAGGAACTAGGGTGGCAGTACTTC	CASSQELGWQYF
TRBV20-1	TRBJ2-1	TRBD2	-	TGCAGTGCTAGGGCCCTAGCGGGGGTCAGCTCCTACAATGAGCAGTTCTTC	CSARALAGVSSYNEQFF
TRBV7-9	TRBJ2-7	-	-	TGTGCCAGCAGCTTGGAAGAAACAAGCTACGAGCAGTACTTC	CASSLEETSYEQYF
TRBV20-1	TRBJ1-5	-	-	TGCAGTGCTAGGGACAGAGGGAATCAGCCCCAGCATTTT	CSARDRGNQPQHF
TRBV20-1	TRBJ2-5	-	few	TGCAGTGCTAGGCCCGGGGGTTGGGCGGAGACCCAGTACTTC	CSARPGGWAETQYF
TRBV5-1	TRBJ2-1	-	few	TGCGCCAGCAGCAAGGACCCTCCCCTCCCTGAGCAGTTCTTC	CASSKDPPLPEQFF
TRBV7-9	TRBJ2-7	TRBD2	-	TGTGCCAGCAGCTTAGGTAGCGGGGGCTACGAGCAGTACTTC	CASSLGSGGYEQYF
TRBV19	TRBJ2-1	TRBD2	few	TGTGCCAGTAGTTCCCGAGCGGGGGGGCTTTTCTTC	CASSSRAGGLFF
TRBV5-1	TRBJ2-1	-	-	TGCGCCAGCAGCGCCTATGGGGAAGAGAATGAGCAGTTCTTC	CASSAYGEENEQFF
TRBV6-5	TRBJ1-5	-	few	TGTGCCAGCAGTTCCTATCCAGGGAGAGGAAATCAGCCCCAGCATTTT	CASSSYPGRGNQPQHF
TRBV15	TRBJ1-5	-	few	TGTGCCACCAGCAGAGTCGGGTGGGGTCAGCCCCAGCATTTT	CATSRVGWGQPQHF
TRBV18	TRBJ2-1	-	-	TGTGCCAGCTCACGGTTAGCATACAATGAGCAGTTCTTC	CASSRLAYNEQFF
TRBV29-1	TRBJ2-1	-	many	TGCAGCGCCACGGGGGGCTGGCGCTACAATGAGCAGTTCTTC	CSATGGWRYNEQFF
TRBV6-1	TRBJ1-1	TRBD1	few	TGTGCCAGCAGCGACAGGGGGCCAGGCACTGAAGCTTTCTTT	CASSDRGPGTEAFF
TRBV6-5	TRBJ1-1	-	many	TGTGCCAGCAGGTTACAGGGGAACACTGAAGCTTTCTTT	CASRLQGNTEAFF
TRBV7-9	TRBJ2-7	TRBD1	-	TGTGCCAGCAGCTTAGCACTCGACGGGACAGGGCTCCACGAGCAGTACTTC	CASSLALDGTGLHEQYF
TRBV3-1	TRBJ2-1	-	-	TGTGCCAGCAGCCAAGACACGATCCCCGGCGGGGAGCAGTTCTTC	CASSQDTIPGGEQFF
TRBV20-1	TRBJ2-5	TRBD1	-	TGCAGTGCTCCGAGGACAGGCAGACAAGAGACCCAGTACTTC	CSAPRTGRQETQYF
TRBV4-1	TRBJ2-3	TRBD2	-	TGCGCCAGCAGCCGGAGACGACTAGCGGGGAACACAGATACGCAGTATTTT	CASSRRRLAGNTDTQYF
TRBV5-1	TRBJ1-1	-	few	TGCGCCAGCAGCCCGGAGCGTCAATTCGGGGCTTTCTTT	CASSPERQFGAFF
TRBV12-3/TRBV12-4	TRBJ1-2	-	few	TGTGCCAGCAGTTTTCGAAAATGGCCCGAATATGGCTACACCTTC	CASSFRKWPEYGYTF
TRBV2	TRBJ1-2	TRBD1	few	TGTGCCAGCAGCGTTGGGACAGCTCTCTATGGCTACACCTTC	CASSVGTALYGYTF
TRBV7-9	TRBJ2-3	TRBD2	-	TGTGCCAGCCTACTAGCGGGGGGGCCAGATACGCAGTATTTT	CASLLAGGPDTQYF
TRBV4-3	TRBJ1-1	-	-	TGCGCCAGCAGCCAAGAAGGAAGGCTTGAAGCTTTCTTT	CASSQEGRLEAFF
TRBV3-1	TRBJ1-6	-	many	TGTGCCAGCAGCCAAGATTTTACAGGGACTTCACCCCTCCACTTT	CASSQDFTGTSPLHF
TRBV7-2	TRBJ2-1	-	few	TGTGCCAGCAGCTTCCGGGAGCGGGTGGATGAGCAGTTCTTC	CASSFRERVDEQFF
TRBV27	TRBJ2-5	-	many	TGTGCCAGCAGGGAAGCGGACCAAGAGACCCAGTACTTC	CASREADQETQYF
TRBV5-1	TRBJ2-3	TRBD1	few	TGCGCCAGCAGCTTTTTACGGACAGGCGGCACAGATACGCAGTATTTT	CASSFLRTGGTDTQYF
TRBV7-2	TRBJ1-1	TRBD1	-	TGTGCCAGCAGCTTAACCGGCAGGGGGCCGGCTTTCTTT	CASSLTGRGPAFF
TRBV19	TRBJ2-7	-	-	TGTGCCAGTAGTGCCCGGGGCCAAACCTACGAGCAGTACTTC	CASSARGQTYEQYF
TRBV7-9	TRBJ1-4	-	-	TGTGCCAGCAGCTCCCGGACAGAAGTTTGGGAAAAACTGTTTTTT	CASSSRTEVWEKLFF
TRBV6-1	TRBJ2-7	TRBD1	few	TGTGCCAGCAGCCGACAGGGGATCACCTACGAGCAGTACTTC	CASSRQGITYEQYF
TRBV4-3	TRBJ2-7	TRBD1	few	TGCGCCAGCAGCCAACACCTGGCAGGACAGGGGGGCTACGAGCAGTACTTC	CASSQHLAGQGGYEQYF
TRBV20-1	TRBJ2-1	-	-	TGCAGTGCTAGAGGCTATTGGGGGGCAACAAACAATGAGCAGTTCTTC	CSARGYWGATNNEQFF
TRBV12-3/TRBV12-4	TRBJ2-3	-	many	TGTGCCAGCAGAAGTCCGGGCTTCGGTACGCAGTATTTT	CASRSPGFGTQYF
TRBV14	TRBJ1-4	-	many	TGTGCCAGCAGCCAAGATAGGCGGGGCCCTCGGAAACTGTTTTTT	CASSQDRRGPRKLFF
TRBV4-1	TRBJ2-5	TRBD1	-	TGCGCCAGCAGCCAAGTCGACAGGGGTCTGGAGACCCAGTACTTC	CASSQVDRGLETQYF
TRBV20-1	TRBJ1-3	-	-	TGCAGTGCTAGTAAAGGGTCTGATTCTGGAAACACCATATATTTT	CSASKGSDSGNTIYF